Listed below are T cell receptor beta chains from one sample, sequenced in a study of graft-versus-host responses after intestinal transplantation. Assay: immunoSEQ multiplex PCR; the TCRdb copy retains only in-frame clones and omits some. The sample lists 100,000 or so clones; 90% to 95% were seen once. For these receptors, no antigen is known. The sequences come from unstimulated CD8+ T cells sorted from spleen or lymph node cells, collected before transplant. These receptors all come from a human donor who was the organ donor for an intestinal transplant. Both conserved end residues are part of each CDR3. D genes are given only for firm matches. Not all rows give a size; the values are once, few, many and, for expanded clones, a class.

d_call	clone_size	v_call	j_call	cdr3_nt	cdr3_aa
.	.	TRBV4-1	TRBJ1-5	TGCGCCAGCAGCCAGGTGACAGCTTATCAGCCCCAGCATTTT	CASSQVTAYQPQHF
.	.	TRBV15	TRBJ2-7	TGTGCCACCAGCAGCACTTTGACAGGCGCACTTTCCTACGAGCAGTACTTC	CATSSTLTGALSYEQYF
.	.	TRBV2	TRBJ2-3	TGTGCCAGCTCCCTCTGGAGGGATACGCAGTATTTT	CASSLWRDTQYF
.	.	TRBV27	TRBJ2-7	TGTGCCAGCAGTAAGTTAACAGGGAGCTACGAGCAGTACTTC	CASSKLTGSYEQYF
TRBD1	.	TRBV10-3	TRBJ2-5	TGTGCCGCTGCGACAGGGGCAAGTGAGACCCAGTACTTC	CAAATGASETQYF
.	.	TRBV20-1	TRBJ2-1	TGCAGTGCAGCGGACAATGAGCAGTTCTTC	CSAADNEQFF
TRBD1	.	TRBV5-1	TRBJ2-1	TGCGCCAGCAGCTGGACAGGGGTCGATGAGGGGATTTACAATGAGCAGTTCTTC	CASSWTGVDEGIYNEQFF
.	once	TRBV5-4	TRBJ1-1	TGTGCCAGCAGACCCGGGGAGGACACTGAAGCTTTCTTT	CASRPGEDTEAFF
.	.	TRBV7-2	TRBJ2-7	TGTGCCAGCCATCTAGGTTCCTACGAGCAGTACTTC	CASHLGSYEQYF
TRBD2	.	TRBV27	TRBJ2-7	TGTGCCAGCAAAGGGGCCGGGAGGATTCCCTCCGAGCAGTACTTC	CASKGAGRIPSEQYF
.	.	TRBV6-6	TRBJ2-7	TGTGCCAGCAGTTACTCGAAACGTGGGAGCTACGAGCAGTACTTC	CASSYSKRGSYEQYF
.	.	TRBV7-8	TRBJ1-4	TGTGCCAGCAGCTTTGAGATACGGGGTGAAAAACTGTTTTTT	CASSFEIRGEKLFF
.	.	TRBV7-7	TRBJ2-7	TGTGCTAGCAGCAATGGTCCTAACGAGCAGTACTTC	CASSNGPNEQYF
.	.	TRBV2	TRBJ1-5	TGTGCCAGCAGTTCCAGGGAGGGGCCCAGTCAGCCCCAGCATTTT	CASSSREGPSQPQHF
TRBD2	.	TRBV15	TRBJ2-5	TGTGCCACCAGCAGGATCCGGGGGGGGCCGGAGACCCAGTACTTC	CATSRIRGGPETQYF
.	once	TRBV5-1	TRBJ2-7	TGCGCCAGCAGCCGGGACTTGGGCCTTAATTACGAGCAGTACTTC	CASSRDLGLNYEQYF
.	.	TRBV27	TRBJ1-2	TGTGCCAGCAGCACCTGGGAGGGGCATGGCTACACCTTC	CASSTWEGHGYTF
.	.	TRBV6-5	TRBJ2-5	TGTGCCAGCAGTTTCGTTTGGGGGGAGGAGACCCAGTACTTC	CASSFVWGEETQYF
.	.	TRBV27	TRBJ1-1	TGTGCCAGCAGTTTCGTTGGGGGGTATAGTGAAGCTTTCTTT	CASSFVGGYSEAFF
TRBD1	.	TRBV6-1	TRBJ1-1	TGTGCCAGCAGTGAAGGGACAGGGAGGATCACTGAAGCTTTCTTT	CASSEGTGRITEAFF
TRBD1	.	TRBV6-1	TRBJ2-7	TGTGCCGGGGGGACAGGGTGGACCTACGAGCAGTACTTC	CAGGTGWTYEQYF
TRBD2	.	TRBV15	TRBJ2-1	TGTGCCACCGCGAGCGGGAGGGCCGAAGAGCAGTTCTTC	CATASGRAEEQFF
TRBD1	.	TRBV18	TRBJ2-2	TGTGCCAGCTCACCCAGGACAGGGACTCCCCCCGGGGAGCTGTTTTTT	CASSPRTGTPPGELFF
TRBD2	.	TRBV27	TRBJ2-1	TGTGCCAGCAGCGAGCTAGCGGGAGCTTCGGGTTATGAGCAGTTCTTC	CASSELAGASGYEQFF
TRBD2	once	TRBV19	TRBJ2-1	TGTGCCAGTAGTGAACTAGCGGGAGTACGGAATGAGCAGTTCTTC	CASSELAGVRNEQFF
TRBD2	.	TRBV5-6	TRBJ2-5	TGTGCCAGCAGCTTTCGGGGGGAAGAGACCCAGTACTTC	CASSFRGEETQYF
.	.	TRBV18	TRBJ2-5	TGTGCCAGCTCCCCGGCGGACCAAGAGACCCAGTACTTC	CASSPADQETQYF
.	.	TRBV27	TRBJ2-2	TGTGCCAGCAGTTTACTACGGAACACCGGGGAGCTGTTTTTT	CASSLLRNTGELFF
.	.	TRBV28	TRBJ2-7	TGTGCCAGCAGTCCAGGGCTCTTCTTCTCCTACGAGCAGTACTTC	CASSPGLFFSYEQYF
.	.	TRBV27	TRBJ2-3	TGTGCCAGCAGTTACCAGGGGACAGATACGCAGTATTTT	CASSYQGTDTQYF
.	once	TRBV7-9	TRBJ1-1	TGTGCCAGCAGCTTCGGGGGGAACACTGAAGCTTTCTTT	CASSFGGNTEAFF
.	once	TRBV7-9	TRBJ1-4	TGTGCCAGCAGCGCTAATGCCAAGCCCCCTGAAAAACTGTTTTTT	CASSANAKPPEKLFF
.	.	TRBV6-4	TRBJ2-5	TGTGCCAGCAGTGACTCTAGAGAGACCCAGTACTTC	CASSDSRETQYF
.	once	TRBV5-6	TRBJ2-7	TGTGCCAGCAGCTTCGGGAGTCCCAACGAGCAGTACTTC	CASSFGSPNEQYF
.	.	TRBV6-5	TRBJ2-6	TGTGCCAGCAGTAAGCAGGTCCGTAATCACGTCCTGACTTTC	CASSKQVRNHVLTF
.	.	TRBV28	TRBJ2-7	TGTGCCAGCAGTTTCCGGGGGCTAGCGGACTACGAGCAGTACTTC	CASSFRGLADYEQYF
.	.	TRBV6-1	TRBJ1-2	TGTGCCAGCAGTGAACGGGCGGGGGAGAAAAGGGTATTCGATGGCTACACCTTC	CASSERAGEKRVFDGYTF
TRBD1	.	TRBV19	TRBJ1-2	TGTGCCAGTAGTATGTGGACAGGGCCATCTTATGGCTACACCTTC	CASSMWTGPSYGYTF
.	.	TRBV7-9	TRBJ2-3	TGTGCCAGCAATCCGGGAACCACAGATACGCAGTATTTT	CASNPGTTDTQYF
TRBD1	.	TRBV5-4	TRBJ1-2	TGTGCCAGCAGCTTGGCCGGGACAGGGCGCTATGGCTACACCTTC	CASSLAGTGRYGYTF
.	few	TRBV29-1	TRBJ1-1	TGCAGCGTTTGGACAGAAGCGAACACTGAAGCTTTCTTT	CSVWTEANTEAFF
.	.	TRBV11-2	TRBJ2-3	TGTGCCAGCAGCTTGGTCAGTGATTACGATACGCAGTATTTT	CASSLVSDYDTQYF
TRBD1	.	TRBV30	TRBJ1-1	TGTGCCTGGAGTGTGGGACAGTCCCCTGAAGCTTTCTTT	CAWSVGQSPEAFF
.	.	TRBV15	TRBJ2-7	TGTGCCACCAGCAGTGCCGGGACAATCCACGAGCAGTACTTC	CATSSAGTIHEQYF
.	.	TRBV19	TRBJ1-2	TGTGCCAGTAGTATAAGCGGCTACTATGGCTACACCTTC	CASSISGYYGYTF
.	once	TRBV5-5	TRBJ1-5	TGTGCCAGCAGCGCGGACAGCCGTGGGGGCAATCAGCCCCAGCATTTT	CASSADSRGGNQPQHF
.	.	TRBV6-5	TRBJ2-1	TGTGCCAGCAGTTCAGGCTCACACAATGAGCAGTTCTTC	CASSSGSHNEQFF
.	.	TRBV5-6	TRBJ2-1	TGTGCCAGCAGCTTGGAAAGCGCCAATGAGCAGTTCTTC	CASSLESANEQFF
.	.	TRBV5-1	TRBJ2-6	TGCGCCAGCAGCCCTCTAGCCTTTTTGGCCAACGTCCTGACTTTC	CASSPLAFLANVLTF
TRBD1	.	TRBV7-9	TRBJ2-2	TGTGCCAGCAGCAACCGGGACAGCAACACCGGGGAGCTGTTTTTT	CASSNRDSNTGELFF
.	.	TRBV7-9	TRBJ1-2	TGTGCCAGCAGCTCTATGTCTCCGGACTCATTCGCTAACTATGGCTACACCTTC	CASSSMSPDSFANYGYTF
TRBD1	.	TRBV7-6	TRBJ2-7	TGTGCCAGCAGCCCACCAGGGGGCCATACCTACGAGCAGTACTTC	CASSPPGGHTYEQYF
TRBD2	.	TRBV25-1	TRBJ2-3	TGTGCCAGCAGTCGCGATTTCGGGCTAGCGGGAGTAACAGATACGCAGTATTTT	CASSRDFGLAGVTDTQYF
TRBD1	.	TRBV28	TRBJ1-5	TGTGCCAGCAGTTCCTCCAGGGGGGTAGTTCAGCCCCAGCATTTT	CASSSSRGVVQPQHF
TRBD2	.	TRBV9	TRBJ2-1	TGTGCCAGCAGCGGGACTAGCGGATACAATGAGCAGTTCTTC	CASSGTSGYNEQFF
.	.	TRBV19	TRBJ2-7	TGTGCCAGTAGTCAACCACAGCTATCCTACGAGCAGTACTTC	CASSQPQLSYEQYF
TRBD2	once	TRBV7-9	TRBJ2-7	TGTGCCAGCAGCACTAGCGGGGCCCGTGCCTACGAGCAGTACTTC	CASSTSGARAYEQYF
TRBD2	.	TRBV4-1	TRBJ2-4	TGCGCCAGCAGCCAAGCCCCGTCGGGGGGTCAGTACTTC	CASSQAPSGGQYF
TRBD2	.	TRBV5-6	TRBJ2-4	TGTGCCAGCAGCTTGATTAGCGGGAGCTTCGGCATTCAGTACTTC	CASSLISGSFGIQYF
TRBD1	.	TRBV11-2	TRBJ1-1	TGTGCCAGCAGCCTCCGGACAGGTTACACTGAAGCTTTCTTT	CASSLRTGYTEAFF